These 8 T cell receptor beta chains came from one sample sequenced in a study of OX40 agonist ivuxolimab in advanced cancers. Clones were sequenced by immunoSEQ multiplex PCR, and TCRdb holds only the in-frame ones, with some missing. The data hold about 8,000 clones, with 90% observed a single time. The specimen was CD4+ or CD8+ T cells sorted from blood, collected in a trial of the OX40 agonist ivuxolimab. The source of these receptors is an adult with an advanced solid tumor such as melanoma, head and neck, liver or kidney cancer.

The chain links TRBV7-9 to TRBJ2-1; 9 positions agree with TRBD1. Trimming at V came to 5 bases and at J to 3 bases, leaving 8 bases not matched to a gene. CDR3 length equals 16 residues. Germline lookup yields CDR1 SEHNR and CDR2 FQNEAQ (reference sequence). CDR3 nucleotide sequence: TGTGCCAGCAGCCCGAACAGGGGGCAAGGCTACAATGAGCAGTTCTTC. As protein: CASSPNRGQGYNEQFF. Drawing the rest from reference TRBV7-9 and TRBJ2-1, the complete variable domain is DTGVSQNPRHKITKRGQNVTFRCDPISEHNRLYWYRQTLGQGPEFLTYFQNEAQLEKSRLLSDRFSAERPKGSFSTLEIQRTEQGDSAMYLCASSPNRGQGYNEQFFGPGTRLTVL.

This chain uses TRBV5-4 with TRBJ2-3, with D tentatively TRBD2 (7 bases). V dropped 0 bases and J dropped 2 bases, with 16 bases sitting between them. Germline CDR1 reads SGHNT; CDR2 reads YYREEE (reference sequence). This CDR3 has 17 residues. The CDR3 nucleotides read TGTGCCAGCAGCTTGGGGCGGGGGCTAGCGGTCACAGATACGCAGTATTTT. Protein: CASSLGRGLAVTDTQYF.

The V gene is TRBV19, the J gene TRBJ2-2; 9 bases map to TRBD2. V lost 5 bases and J lost 2; bases outside the gene matches: 6. Germline V gene sequence: CDR1 LNHDA, CDR2 SQIVND (reference sequence). The CDR3 sequence is 16 residues long. The CDR3: CASSPAGGSNTGELFF. The CDR3 DNA reads TGTGCCAGTAGTCCAGCGGGAGGCTCTAACACCGGGGAGCTGTTTTTT.

V and J are TRBV2 and TRBJ2-6, with D possibly matching TRBD1 (5 bases). V dropped 3 bases and J dropped 4 bases, with 10 bases sitting between them. The germline gives CDR1 SNHLY, CDR2 FYNNEI. The CDR3 is 15 residues long. CDR3 sequence (DNA): TGTGCCAGCAGTGATCTAGGGGTAGGGGCCAACGTCCTGACTTTC. Protein sequence: CASSDLGVGANVLTF.

The gene calls are TRBV29-1 and TRBJ2-7, with 10 bases matching TRBD2. The CDR3 is 12 residues long. Germline assignment: CDR1 SQVTM and CDR2 ANQGSEA. V shed 5 bases, J shed 6 bases, and the junction held 4 bases outside the gene matches. The chain's CDR3 is CSVLAGVVEQYF. CDR3 nucleotides: TGCAGCGTTCTAGCGGGAGTGGTCGAGCAGTACTTC.

This clone was detected once. This chain connects TRBV2 to TRBJ2-7, with D tentatively TRBD1 (5 bases). The CDR3 covers 15 residues. From germline, CDR1 is SNHLY and CDR2 FYNNEI. The V and J ends lost 2 bases and 4 bases respectively, with 15 bases between them. CDR3: CASSELGQPGYEQYV. CDR3 bases: TGTGCCAGCAGTGAATTGGGGCAGCCTGGGTACGAGCAGTACGTC.

V usage is TRBV2 and J usage is TRBJ2-2; D gene ambiguous. The germline V gene encodes CDR1 SNHLY and CDR2 FYNNEI. CDR3 length: 14 amino acids. V gave up 6 bases and J gave up 4 bases, with 12 bases separating them. This CDR3 reads CASRAIRSTGELFF. For the CDR3, the DNA is TGTGCCAGCAGGGCCATTAGGAGCACCGGGGAGCTGTTTTTT.

The chain recombines TRBV19 with TRBJ2-6; D gene unclear. Germline loops: CDR1 LNHDA, CDR2 SQIVND (reference sequence). The CDR3 extends over 15 amino acids. V lost 2 bases and J lost 0, with 5 bases in between. CDR3 residues: CASSIQNSGANVLTF. The CDR3, as DNA: TGTGCCAGTAGTATACAGAACTCTGGGGCCAACGTCCTGACTTTC.